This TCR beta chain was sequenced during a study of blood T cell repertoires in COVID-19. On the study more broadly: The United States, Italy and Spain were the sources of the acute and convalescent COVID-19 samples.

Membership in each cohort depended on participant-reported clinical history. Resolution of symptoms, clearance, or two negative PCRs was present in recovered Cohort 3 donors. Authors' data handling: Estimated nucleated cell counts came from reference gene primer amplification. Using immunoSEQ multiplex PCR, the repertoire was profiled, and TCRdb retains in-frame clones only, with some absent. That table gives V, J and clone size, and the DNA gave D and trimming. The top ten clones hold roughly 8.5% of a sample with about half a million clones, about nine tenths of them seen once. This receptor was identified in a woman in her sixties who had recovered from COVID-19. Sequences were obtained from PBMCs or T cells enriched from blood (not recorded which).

The CDR3 sequence: CASSRGDSNQPQHF. For the CDR3, the DNA is TGCGCCAGCAGCAGGGGTGATAGCAATCAGCCCCAGCATTTT. The chain couples TRBV4-1 to TRBJ1-5; D perhaps matches TRBD1 (5 bases). Germline V gene data show CDR1 as MGHRA and CDR2 as YSYEKL. The CDR3 has 14 residues. Trimming stripped 5 bases from V and 0 bases from J, with 8 bases between.